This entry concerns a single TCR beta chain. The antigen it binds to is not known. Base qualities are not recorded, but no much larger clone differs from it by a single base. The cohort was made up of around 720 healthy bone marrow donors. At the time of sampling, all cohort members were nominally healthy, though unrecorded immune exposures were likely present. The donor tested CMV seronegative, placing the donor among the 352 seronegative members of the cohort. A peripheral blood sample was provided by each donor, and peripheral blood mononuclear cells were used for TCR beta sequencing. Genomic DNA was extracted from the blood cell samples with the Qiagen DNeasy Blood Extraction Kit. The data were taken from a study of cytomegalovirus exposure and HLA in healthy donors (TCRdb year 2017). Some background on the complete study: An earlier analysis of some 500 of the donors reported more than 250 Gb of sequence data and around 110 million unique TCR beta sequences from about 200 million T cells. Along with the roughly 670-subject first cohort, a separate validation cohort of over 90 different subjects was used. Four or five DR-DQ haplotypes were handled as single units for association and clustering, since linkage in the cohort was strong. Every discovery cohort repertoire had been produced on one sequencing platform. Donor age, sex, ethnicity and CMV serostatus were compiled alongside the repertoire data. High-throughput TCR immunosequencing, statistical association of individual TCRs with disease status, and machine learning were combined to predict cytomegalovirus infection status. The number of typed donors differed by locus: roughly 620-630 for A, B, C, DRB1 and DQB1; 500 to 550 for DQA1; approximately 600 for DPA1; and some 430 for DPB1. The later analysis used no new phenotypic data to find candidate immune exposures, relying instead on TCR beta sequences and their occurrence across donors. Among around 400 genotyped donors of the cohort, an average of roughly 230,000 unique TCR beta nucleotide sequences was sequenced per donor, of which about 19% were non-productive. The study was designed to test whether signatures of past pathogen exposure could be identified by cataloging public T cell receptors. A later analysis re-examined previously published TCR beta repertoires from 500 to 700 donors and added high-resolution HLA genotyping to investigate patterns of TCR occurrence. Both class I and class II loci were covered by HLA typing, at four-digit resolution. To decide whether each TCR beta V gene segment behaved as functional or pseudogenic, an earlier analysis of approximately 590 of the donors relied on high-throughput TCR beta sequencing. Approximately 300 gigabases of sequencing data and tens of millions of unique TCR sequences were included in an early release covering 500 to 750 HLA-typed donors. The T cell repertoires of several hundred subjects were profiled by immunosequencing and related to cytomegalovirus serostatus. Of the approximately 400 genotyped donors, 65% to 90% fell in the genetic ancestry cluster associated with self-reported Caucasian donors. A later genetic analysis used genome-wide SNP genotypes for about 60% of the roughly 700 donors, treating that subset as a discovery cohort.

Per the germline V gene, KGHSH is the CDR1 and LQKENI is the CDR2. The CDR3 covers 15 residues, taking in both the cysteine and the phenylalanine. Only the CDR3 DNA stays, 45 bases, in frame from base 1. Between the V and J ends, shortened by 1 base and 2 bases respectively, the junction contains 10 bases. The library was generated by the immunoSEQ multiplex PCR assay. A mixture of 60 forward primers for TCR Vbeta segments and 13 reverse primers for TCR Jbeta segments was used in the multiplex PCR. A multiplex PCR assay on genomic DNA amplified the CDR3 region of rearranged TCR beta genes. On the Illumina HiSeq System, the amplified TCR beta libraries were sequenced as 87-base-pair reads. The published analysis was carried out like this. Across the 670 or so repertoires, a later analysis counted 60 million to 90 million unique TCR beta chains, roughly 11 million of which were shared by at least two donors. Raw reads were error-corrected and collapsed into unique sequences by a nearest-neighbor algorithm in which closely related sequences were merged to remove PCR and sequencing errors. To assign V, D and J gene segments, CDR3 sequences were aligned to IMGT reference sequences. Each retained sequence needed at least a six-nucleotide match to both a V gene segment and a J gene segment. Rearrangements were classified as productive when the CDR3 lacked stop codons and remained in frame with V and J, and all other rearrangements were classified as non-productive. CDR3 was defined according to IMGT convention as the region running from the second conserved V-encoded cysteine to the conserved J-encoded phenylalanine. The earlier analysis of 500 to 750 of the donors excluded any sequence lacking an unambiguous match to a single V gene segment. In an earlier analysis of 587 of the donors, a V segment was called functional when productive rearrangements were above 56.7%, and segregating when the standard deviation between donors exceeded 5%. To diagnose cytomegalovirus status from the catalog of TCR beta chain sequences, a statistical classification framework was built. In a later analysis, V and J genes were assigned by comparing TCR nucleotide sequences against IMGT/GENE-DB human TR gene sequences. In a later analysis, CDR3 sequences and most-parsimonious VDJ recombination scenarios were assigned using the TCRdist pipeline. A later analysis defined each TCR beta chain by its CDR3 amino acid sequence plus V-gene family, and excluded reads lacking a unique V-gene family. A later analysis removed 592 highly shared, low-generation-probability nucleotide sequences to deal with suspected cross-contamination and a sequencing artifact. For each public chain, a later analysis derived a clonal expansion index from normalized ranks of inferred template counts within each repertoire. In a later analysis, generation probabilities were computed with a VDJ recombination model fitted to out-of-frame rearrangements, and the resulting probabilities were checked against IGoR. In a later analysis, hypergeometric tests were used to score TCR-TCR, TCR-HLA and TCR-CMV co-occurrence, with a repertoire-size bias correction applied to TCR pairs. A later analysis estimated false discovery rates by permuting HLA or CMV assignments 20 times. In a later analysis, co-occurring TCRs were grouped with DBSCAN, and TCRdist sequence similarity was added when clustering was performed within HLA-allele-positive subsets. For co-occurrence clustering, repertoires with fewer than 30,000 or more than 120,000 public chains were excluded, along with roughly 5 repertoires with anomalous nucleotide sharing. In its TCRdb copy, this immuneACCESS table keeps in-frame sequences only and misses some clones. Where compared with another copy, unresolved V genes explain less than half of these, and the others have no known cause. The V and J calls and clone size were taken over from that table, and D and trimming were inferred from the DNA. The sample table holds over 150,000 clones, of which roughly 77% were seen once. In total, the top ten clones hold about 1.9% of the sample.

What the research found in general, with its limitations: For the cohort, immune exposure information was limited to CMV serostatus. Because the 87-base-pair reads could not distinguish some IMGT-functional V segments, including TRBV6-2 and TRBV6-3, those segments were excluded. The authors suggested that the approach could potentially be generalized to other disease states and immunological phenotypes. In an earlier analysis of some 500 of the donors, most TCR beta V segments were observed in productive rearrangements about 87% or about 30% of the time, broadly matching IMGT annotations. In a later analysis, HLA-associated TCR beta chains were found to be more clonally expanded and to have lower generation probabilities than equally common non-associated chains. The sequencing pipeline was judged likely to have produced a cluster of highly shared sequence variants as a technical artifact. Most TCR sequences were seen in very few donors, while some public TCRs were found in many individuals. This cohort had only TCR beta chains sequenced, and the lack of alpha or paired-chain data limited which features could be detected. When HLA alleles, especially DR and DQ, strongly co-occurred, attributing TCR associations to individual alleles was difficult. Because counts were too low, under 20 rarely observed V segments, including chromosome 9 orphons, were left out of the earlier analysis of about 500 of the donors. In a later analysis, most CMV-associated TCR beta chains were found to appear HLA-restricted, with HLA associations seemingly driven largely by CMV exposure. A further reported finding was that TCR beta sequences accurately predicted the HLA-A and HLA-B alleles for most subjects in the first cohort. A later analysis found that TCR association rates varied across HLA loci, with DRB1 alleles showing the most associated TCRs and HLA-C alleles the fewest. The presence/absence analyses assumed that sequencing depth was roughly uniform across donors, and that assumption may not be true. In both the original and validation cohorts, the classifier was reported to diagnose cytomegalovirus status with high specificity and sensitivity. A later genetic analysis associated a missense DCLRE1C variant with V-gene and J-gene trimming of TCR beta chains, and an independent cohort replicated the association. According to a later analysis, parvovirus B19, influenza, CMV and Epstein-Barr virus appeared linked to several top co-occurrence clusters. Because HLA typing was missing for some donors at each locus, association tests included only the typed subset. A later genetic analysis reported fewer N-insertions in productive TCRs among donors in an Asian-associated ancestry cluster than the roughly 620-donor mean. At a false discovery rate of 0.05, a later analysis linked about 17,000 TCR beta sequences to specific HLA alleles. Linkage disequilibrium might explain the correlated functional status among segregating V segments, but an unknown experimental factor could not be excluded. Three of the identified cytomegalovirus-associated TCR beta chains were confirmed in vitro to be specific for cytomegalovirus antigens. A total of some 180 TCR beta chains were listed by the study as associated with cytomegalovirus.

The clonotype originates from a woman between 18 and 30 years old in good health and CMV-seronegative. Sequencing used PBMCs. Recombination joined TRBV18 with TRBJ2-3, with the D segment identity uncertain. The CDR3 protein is CASSPRTSTTDTQYF. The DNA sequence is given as TGTGCCAGCTCACCACGAACCAGTACCACAGATACGCAGTATTTT. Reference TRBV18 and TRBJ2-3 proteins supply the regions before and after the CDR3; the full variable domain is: NAGVMQNPRHLVRRRGQEARLRCSPMKGHSHVYWYRQLPEEGLKFMVYLQKENIIDESGMPKERFSAEFPKEGPSILRIQQVVRGDSAAYFCASSPRTSTTDTQYFGPGTRLTVL.